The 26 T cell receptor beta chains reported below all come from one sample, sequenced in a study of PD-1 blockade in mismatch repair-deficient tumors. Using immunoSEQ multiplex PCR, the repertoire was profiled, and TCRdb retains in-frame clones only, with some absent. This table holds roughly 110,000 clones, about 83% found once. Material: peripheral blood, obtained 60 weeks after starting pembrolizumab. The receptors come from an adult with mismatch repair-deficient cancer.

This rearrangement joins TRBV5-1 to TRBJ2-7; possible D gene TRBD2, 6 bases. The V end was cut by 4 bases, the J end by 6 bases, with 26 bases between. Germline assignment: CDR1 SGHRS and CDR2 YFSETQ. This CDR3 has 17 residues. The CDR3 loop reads CASSDPPGLYLEGEQYF. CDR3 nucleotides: TGCGCCAGCAGCGACCCACCGGGACTCTACCTAGAGGGCGAGCAGTACTTC.

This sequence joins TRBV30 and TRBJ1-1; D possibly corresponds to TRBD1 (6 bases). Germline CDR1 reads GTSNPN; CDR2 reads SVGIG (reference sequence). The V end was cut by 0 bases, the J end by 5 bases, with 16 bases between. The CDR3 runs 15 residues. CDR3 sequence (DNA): TGTGCCTGGAGTGTACGTGGGGGCGCTAGGACTGAAGCTTTCTTT. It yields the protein CAWSVRGGARTEAFF.

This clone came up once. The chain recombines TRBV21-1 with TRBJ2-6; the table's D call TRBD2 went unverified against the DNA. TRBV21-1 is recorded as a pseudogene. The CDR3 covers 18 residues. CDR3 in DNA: TGTGCCAGCAGCAAAGGGGCTAGCGGTAGCTCTGGGGCCAACGTCCTGACTTTC. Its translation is CASSKGASGSSGANVLTF.

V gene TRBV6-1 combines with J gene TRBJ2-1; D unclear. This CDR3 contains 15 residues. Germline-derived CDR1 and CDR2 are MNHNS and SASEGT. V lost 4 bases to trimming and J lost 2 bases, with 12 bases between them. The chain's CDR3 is CASSVGAPPYNEQFF. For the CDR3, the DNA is TGTGCCAGCAGTGTGGGCGCCCCCCCCTACAATGAGCAGTTCTTC.

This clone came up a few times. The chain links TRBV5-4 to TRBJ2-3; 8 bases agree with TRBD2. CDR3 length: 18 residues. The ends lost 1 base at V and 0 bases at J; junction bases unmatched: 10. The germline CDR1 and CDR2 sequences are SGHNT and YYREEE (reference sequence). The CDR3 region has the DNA TGTGCCAGCAGCTTGCCGGTAGCGGGAACCTCTAGCACAGATACGCAGTATTTT. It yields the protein CASSLPVAGTSSTDTQYF. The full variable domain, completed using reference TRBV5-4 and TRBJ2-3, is ETGVTQSPTHLIKTRGQQVTLRCSSQSGHNTVSWYQQALGQGPQFIFQYYREEENGRGNFPPRFSGLQFPNYSSELNVNALELDDSALYLCASSLPVAGTSSTDTQYFGPGTRLTVL.

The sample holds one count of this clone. This chain's CDR3 is CATQSGFTDTQYF. The CDR3, as DNA: TGTGCCACCCAATCAGGGTTCACAGATACGCAGTATTTT. This chain joins TRBV19 and TRBJ2-3; perhaps TRBD1 as D (5 bases). Trimming removed 10 bases at V and 2 bases at J, with 13 bases between. The CDR3 covers 13 residues. From germline, CDR1 is LNHDA and CDR2 SQIVND (reference sequence).

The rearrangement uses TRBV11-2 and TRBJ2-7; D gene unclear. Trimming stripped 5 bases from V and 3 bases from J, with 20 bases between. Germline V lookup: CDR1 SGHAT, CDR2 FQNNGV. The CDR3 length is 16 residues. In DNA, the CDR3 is TGTGCCAGCAGCGTGTCTGGGTCCTCGGGCCACTACGAGCAGTACTTC. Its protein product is CASSVSGSSGHYEQYF.

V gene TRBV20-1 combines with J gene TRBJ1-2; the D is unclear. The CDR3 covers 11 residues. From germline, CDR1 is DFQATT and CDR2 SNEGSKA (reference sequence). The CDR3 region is CKAAINYGYTF. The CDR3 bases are TGCAAAGCTGCCATTAACTATGGCTACACCTTC.

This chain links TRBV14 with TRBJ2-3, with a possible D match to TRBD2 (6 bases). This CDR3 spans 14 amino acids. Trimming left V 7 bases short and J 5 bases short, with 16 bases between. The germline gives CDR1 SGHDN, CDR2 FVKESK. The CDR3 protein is CASNDGGDGDTQYF. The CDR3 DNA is TGTGCCAGCAACGACGGGGGAGATGGAGATACGCAGTATTTT.

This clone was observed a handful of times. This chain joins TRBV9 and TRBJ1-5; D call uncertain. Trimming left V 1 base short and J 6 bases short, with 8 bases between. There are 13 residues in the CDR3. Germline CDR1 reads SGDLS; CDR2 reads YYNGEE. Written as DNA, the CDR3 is TGTGCCAGCAGCGTACGGGCCGGTCAGCCCCAGCATTTT. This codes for CASSVRAGQPQHF. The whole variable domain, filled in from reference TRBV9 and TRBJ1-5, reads DSGVTQTPKHLITATGQRVTLRCSPRSGDLSVYWYQQSLDQGLQFLIQYYNGEERAKGNILERFSAQQFPDLHSELNLSSLELGDSALYFCASSVRAGQPQHFGDGTRLSIL.

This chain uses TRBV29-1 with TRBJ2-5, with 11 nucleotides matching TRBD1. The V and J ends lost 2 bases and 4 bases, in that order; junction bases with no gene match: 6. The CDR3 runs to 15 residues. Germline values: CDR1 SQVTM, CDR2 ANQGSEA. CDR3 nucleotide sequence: TGCAGCGTTGAACCCGGGACAGGGGGGAGAGAGACCCAGTACTTC. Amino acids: CSVEPGTGGRETQYF.

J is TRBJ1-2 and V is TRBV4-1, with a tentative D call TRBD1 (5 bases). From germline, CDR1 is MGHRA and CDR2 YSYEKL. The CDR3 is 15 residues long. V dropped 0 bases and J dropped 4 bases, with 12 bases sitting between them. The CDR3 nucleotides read TGCGCCAGCAGCCAAGAAAGAGGGGTAAGCTATGGCTACACCTTC. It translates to CASSQERGVSYGYTF.

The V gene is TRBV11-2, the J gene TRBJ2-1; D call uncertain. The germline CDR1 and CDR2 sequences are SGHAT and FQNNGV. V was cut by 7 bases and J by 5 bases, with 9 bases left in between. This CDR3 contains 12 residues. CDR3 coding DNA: TGTGCCAGCAAGCTATCAAACAATGAGCAGTTCTTC. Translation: CASKLSNNEQFF.

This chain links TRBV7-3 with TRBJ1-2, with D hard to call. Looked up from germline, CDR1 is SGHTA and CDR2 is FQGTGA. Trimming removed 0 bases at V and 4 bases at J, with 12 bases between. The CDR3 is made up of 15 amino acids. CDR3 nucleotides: TGTGCCAGCAGCTTAACGGCGGGTCAATCCTATGGCTACACCTTC. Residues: CASSLTAGQSYGYTF.

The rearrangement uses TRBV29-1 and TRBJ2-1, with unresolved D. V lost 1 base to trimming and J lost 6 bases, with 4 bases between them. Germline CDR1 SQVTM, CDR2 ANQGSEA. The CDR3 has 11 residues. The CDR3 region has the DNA TGCAGCGTTGAAGTCCCCAATGAGCAGTTCTTC. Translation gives CSVEVPNEQFF.

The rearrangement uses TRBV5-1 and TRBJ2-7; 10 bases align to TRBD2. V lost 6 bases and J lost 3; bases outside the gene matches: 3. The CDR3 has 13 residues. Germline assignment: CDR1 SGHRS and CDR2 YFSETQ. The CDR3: CASKRLAGYEQYF. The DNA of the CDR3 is TGCGCCAGCAAACGACTAGCGGGCTACGAGCAGTACTTC.

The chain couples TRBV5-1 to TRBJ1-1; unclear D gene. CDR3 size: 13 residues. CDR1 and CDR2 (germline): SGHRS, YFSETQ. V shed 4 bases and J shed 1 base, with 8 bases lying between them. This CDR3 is CASSINTNTEAFF. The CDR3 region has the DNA TGCGCCAGCAGCATAAACACGAACACTGAAGCTTTCTTT.

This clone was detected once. CDR3 bases: TGTGCCAGCACCAGGGTGGAGAACACTGAAGCTTTCTTT. Translated: CASTRVENTEAFF. The chain links TRBV2 to TRBJ1-1; D is perhaps TRBD1 (5 bases). Trimming removed 7 bases at V and 1 base at J, with 10 bases between. The CDR3 loop spans 13 amino acids. Germline V gene data show CDR1 as SNHLY and CDR2 as FYNNEI.

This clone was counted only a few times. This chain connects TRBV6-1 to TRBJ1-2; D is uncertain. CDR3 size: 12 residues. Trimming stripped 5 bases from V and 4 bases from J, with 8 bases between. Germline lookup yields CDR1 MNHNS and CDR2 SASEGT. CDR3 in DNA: TGTGCCAGCAGTTTGGCCAGCTATGGCTACACCTTC. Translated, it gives CASSLASYGYTF.

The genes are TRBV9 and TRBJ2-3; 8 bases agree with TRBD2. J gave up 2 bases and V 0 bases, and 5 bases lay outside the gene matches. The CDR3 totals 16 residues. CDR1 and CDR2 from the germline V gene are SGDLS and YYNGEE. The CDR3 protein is CASSVATSGFTDTQYF. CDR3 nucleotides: TGTGCCAGCAGCGTAGCAACTAGCGGCTTCACAGATACGCAGTATTTT.

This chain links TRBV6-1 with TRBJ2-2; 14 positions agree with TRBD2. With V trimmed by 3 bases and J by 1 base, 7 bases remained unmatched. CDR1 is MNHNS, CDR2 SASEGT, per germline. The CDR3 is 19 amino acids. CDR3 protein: CASSDIGLAGGLNTGELFF. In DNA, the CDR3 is TGTGCCAGCAGTGACATAGGACTAGCGGGAGGATTGAACACCGGGGAGCTGTTTTTT.

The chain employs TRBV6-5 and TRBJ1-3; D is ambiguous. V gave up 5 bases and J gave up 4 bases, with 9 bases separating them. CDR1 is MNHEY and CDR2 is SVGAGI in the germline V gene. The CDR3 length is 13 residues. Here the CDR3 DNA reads TGTGCCAGCAGTGGATCGATCGGAAACACCATATATTTT. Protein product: CASSGSIGNTIYF.

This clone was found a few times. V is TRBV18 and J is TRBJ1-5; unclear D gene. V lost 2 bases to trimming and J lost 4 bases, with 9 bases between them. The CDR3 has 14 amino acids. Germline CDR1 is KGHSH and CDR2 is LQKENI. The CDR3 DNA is TGTGCCAGCTCACCAGGTGGCCCAAATCAGCCCCAGCATTTT. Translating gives CASSPGGPNQPQHF.

The CDR3 loop is CASSLVGGNEQFF. The CDR3 DNA reads TGTGCCAGCAGCTTAGTAGGGGGCAATGAGCAGTTCTTC. The V and J genes are TRBV7-2 and TRBJ2-1; D may be TRBD1 (6 bases). CDR3 size: 13 residues. Germline CDR1 SGHTA, CDR2 FQGNSA. The ends were cut back, 1 base at V and 6 bases at J, with 7 bases in the middle. The full variable domain, completed using reference TRBV7-2 and TRBJ2-1, is GAGVSQSPSNKVTEKGKDVELRCDPISGHTALYWYRQSLGQGLEFLIYFQGNSAPDKSGLPSDRFSAERTGGSVSTLTIQRTQQEDSAVYLCASSLVGGNEQFFGPGTRLTVL.

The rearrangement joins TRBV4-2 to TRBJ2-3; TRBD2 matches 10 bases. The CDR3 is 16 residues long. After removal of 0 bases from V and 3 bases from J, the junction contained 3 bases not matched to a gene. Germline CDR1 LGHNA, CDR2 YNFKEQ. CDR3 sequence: CASSQDVAGGTDTQYF. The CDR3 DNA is TGTGCCAGCAGCCAAGATGTAGCGGGAGGAACAGATACGCAGTATTTT.

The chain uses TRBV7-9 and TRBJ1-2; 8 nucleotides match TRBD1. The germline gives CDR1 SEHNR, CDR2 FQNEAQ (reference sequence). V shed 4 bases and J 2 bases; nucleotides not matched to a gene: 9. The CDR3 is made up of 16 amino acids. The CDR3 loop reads CASSSSTGGLNYGYTF. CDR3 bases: TGTGCCAGCAGCTCCTCCACAGGGGGTCTCAACTATGGCTACACCTTC. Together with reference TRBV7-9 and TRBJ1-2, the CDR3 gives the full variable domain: DTGVSQNPRHKITKRGQNVTFRCDPISEHNRLYWYRQTLGQGPEFLTYFQNEAQLEKSRLLSDRFSAERPKGSFSTLEIQRTEQGDSAMYLCASSSSTGGLNYGYTFGSGTRLTVV.